Below, 23 T cell receptor beta chains from the same sample are listed, as sequenced in a study of blood T cells in healthy people across ages. Using a J-beta primer mix together with a sample-barcoded 5' primer, a second PCR was run for about 7 to 12 cycles. MiXCR, applied by TCRdb to the 5' RACE reads, yields one record per CDR3 protein. This table has over 600,000 distinct CDR3 sequences, roughly two fifths appearing once. Sequences were obtained from blood. Receptors originate from an elderly man in good health.

The chain employs TRBV7-9 and TRBJ2-1; 8 nucleotides match TRBD1. Germline V CDR1 and CDR2: SEHNR, FQNEAQ (reference sequence). V lost 4 bases and J lost 11; bases outside the gene matches: 13. The CDR3 covers 15 residues. This chain's CDR3 is CASSYEAGQGVKQFF. In nucleotides, the CDR3 is TGTGCCAGCAGCTACGAAGCCGGACAGGGTGTGAAGCAGTTCTTC.

J is TRBJ2-5 and V is TRBV2; D is possibly TRBD2 (5 bases). V gave up 2 bases and J gave up 5 bases, with 12 bases separating them. The length of the CDR3 is 14 residues. Germline CDR1 reads SNHLY; CDR2 reads FYNNEI. CDR3 sequence reads: CASSELRSGETQYF. CDR3 coding DNA: TGTGCCAGCAGTGAATTAAGGTCGGGGGAGACCCAGTACTTC.

V is TRBV27 and J is TRBJ1-1, with TRBD1 as a possible D gene (5 bases). The V end lost 7 bases, the J end lost 4 bases, and 19 bases lay between the germline ends. The CDR3 is 15 amino acids. CDR1 and CDR2 from the germline V gene are MNHEY and SMNVEV (reference sequence). Here the CDR3 reads CASTPEGTGGTEAFF. DNA for the CDR3: TGTGCCAGCACCCCTGAGGGGACCGGGGGCACTGAAGCTTTCTTT.

As DNA, the CDR3 is TGTGCCAGCAGCCTAGGAGGGAACAGGGGCGAGACCCAGTACTTC. This encodes CASSLGGNRGETQYF. The rearrangement joins TRBV4-2 to TRBJ2-5, with D maybe TRBD1 (7 bases). Trimming took off 4 bases at V and 5 bases at J, with 17 bases between the two ends. The CDR3 covers 15 residues. Germline V gene sequence: CDR1 LGHNA, CDR2 YNFKEQ.

This chain uses TRBV28 with TRBJ2-2; D call uncertain. Germline CDR1 MDHEN, CDR2 SYDVKM. The CDR3 sequence is 14 residues long. The germline V and J ends were trimmed by 2 bases and 6 bases, with 10 bases remaining between them. The CDR3 sequence: CASSLVGLAGELFF. The CDR3 nucleotides read TGTGCCAGCAGTTTAGTTGGGTTGGCCGGGGAGCTGTTTTTT.

This clonotype was observed a handful of times. This chain links TRBV20-1 with TRBJ1-2; a weak D match, TRBD1 (6 bases). From germline, CDR1 is DFQATT and CDR2 SNEGSKA (reference sequence). The CDR3 sequence is 14 residues long. V was pared by 3 bases and J by 8 bases, with 19 bases between. The CDR3 region is CSARPSGGTGGYTF. The CDR3 DNA reads as TGCAGTGCTAGGCCCTCGGGGGGCACTGGAGGCTACACCTTC.

This clonotype was seen once. The V and J genes are TRBV4-3 and TRBJ2-2, with D perhaps assigned TRBD1 or TRBD2 (5 bases each). Trimming stripped 0 bases from V and 2 bases from J, with 10 bases between. CDR1 is LGHNA, CDR2 YSLEER, per germline. This CDR3 spans 16 amino acids. The DNA of the CDR3 is TGCGCCAGCAGCCAAGATCTTGGGGGTAACACCGGGGAGCTGTTTTTT. It is translated as CASSQDLGGNTGELFF.

This clonotype was seen more than once but under ten times. This chain links TRBV28 with TRBJ1-2; TRBD1 might be the D (5 bases). From germline, CDR1 is MDHEN and CDR2 SYDVKM. With 3 bases removed from V and 5 bases from J, the gap between germline ends came to 7 bases. The CDR3 sequence is 12 residues long. In nucleotides, the CDR3 is TGTGCCAGCAGTTTCGGGGCGTATGGCTACACCTTC. This sequence encodes CASSFGAYGYTF.

V and J are TRBV15 and TRBJ2-5, with D unclear. Germline V gene sequence: CDR1 LNHNV, CDR2 YYDKDF (reference sequence). V lost 0 bases, J lost 11 bases, and 22 bases lay in between. This CDR3 comprises 16 residues. The CDR3 DNA reads as TGTGCCACCAGCAGAGATTACAGCGACCAACAGAATGAGCAGTACTTC. Its translation: CATSRDYSDQQNEQYF.

V is TRBV7-2 and J is TRBJ2-7; 9 nucleotides align to TRBD2. Per the germline V gene, CDR1 is SGHTA and CDR2 is FQGNSA. Trimming removed 1 base from V and 7 bases from J; junction bases left unmatched: 8. This CDR3 spans 15 amino acids. The CDR3 DNA follows: TGTGCCAGCAGCTTAGAGGCTAGCGGGGCAATTGAGCAGTACTTC. Its protein is CASSLEASGAIEQYF.

On this clonotype itself: Given a much more abundant clone one base away, this may be a read error. The CDR3 is CASSGGDSTDTQYF. The CDR3 nucleotides read TGCGCCAGCAGCGGAGGGGACAGCACAGATACGCAGTATTTT. The chain employs TRBV5-1 and TRBJ2-3, with a weak D call TRBD2 (6 bases). V lost 4 bases, J lost 0 bases, and 9 bases lay in between. Per germline, CDR1 SGHRS and CDR2 YFSETQ. This CDR3 has 14 amino acids.

The V gene is TRBV20-1, the J gene TRBJ1-5, with 9 positions matching TRBD1. Germline CDR1 reads DFQATT; CDR2 reads SNEGSKA (reference sequence). CDR3 size: 16 residues. After removal of 6 bases from V and 7 bases from J, the junction contained 16 bases not matched to a gene. The CDR3 reads CSAPKSGTGSSQPQHF. CDR3 sequence (DNA): TGCAGTGCCCCGAAATCCGGGACAGGGTCGTCCCAGCCCCAGCATTTT.

This chain uses TRBV29-1 with TRBJ2-5; 9 nucleotides match TRBD1. Trimming took 4 bases from V and 2 from J; bases not matched to a gene: 2. CDR3 length: 13 residues. Germline-derived CDR1 and CDR2 are SQVTM and ANQGSEA. The CDR3 here is CSVAGTGQETQYF. Written as DNA, the CDR3 is TGCAGCGTTGCCGGGACAGGGCAAGAGACCCAGTACTTC.

This clonotype was found many times. The rearrangement links TRBV29-1 to TRBJ2-7, with 12 bases matching TRBD1. CDR3 length equals 14 residues. V was clipped by 5 bases and J by 2 bases; unmatched bases: 4. The germline V gene encodes CDR1 SQVTM and CDR2 ANQGSEA. The CDR3 reads CSVLGQGATYEQYF. As DNA, the CDR3 is TGCAGCGTTTTGGGACAGGGGGCGACCTACGAGCAGTACTTC.

Ten or more counts support this clonotype. The rearrangement uses TRBV29-1 and TRBJ2-3, with 8 bases identical to TRBD2. Germline V CDR1 and CDR2: SQVTM, ANQGSEA. CDR3 length: 13 residues. Trimming at V came to 3 bases and at J to 8 bases, leaving 7 bases not matched to a gene. As DNA, the CDR3 is TGCAGCGTTGAGACCACCGGGACTAGTACGCAGTATTTT. Protein: CSVETTGTSTQYF.

This clonotype was observed a few times. The chain employs TRBV7-2 and TRBJ1-3; D remains ambiguous. Per the germline V gene, CDR1 is SGHTA and CDR2 is FQGNSA. The length of the CDR3 is 13 residues. With 6 bases removed from V and 2 bases from J, the gap between germline ends came to 8 bases. CDR3 region: CASRLGAGNTIYF. In DNA, the CDR3 is TGTGCCAGCAGACTCGGCGCTGGAAACACCATATATTTT.

This clonotype showed up many times. V usage is TRBV6-2 or TRBV6-3 and J usage is TRBJ2-3, with TRBD2 matching 10 bases. V shed 2 bases, J shed 2 bases, and the junction held 4 bases outside the gene matches. Per germline, CDR1 MNHEY and CDR2 SVGEGT. The length of the CDR3 is 16 residues. CDR3 sequence: CASSYEAGGYTDTQYF. The CDR3 DNA follows: TGTGCCAGCAGTTACGAAGCGGGGGGGTACACAGATACGCAGTATTTT.

V usage is TRBV7-2 and J usage is TRBJ1-6; a weak D match, TRBD1 (5 bases). Germline lookup yields CDR1 SGHTA and CDR2 FQGNSA. The CDR3 runs to 15 residues. V gave up 7 bases and J gave up 14 bases, with 24 bases separating them. The CDR3 DNA reads as TGTGCCAGCACTACTCGAGGGACTGACATTCTGGCCCTCCACTTT. This translates into CASTTRGTDILALHF. Complete variable domain (other parts from reference TRBV7-2 and TRBJ1-6): GAGVSQSPSNKVTEKGKDVELRCDPISGHTALYWYRQSLGQGLEFLIYFQGNSAPDKSGLPSDRFSAERTGGSVSTLTIQRTQQEDSAVYLCASTTRGTDILALHFGNGTRLTVT.

This rearrangement joins TRBV6-2 or TRBV6-3 to TRBJ2-7; D ambiguous. The germline CDR1 and CDR2 sequences are MNHEY and SVGEGT. The CDR3 spans 13 residues. Deletions cut 5 bases from V and 0 bases from J, with 8 bases between. In DNA form, the CDR3 reads TGTGCCAGCAGTGACTTTAGCTCCTACGAGCAGTACTTC. It is translated as CASSDFSSYEQYF.

In its sample, this clonotype was seen many times. V gene TRBV29-1 combines with J gene TRBJ1-1; D perhaps matches TRBD1 (6 bases). The CDR3 runs 13 residues. Trimming removed 6 bases from V and 1 base from J, with 12 bases in between. Germline-derived CDR1 and CDR2 are SQVTM and ANQGSEA. CDR3 nucleotides: TGCAGCGTCGTGGACAGCAAGAACACTGAAGCTTTCTTT. Its protein product is CSVVDSKNTEAFF.

This clonotype has only a few counts. The V call is TRBV2, the J call TRBJ2-1; D unclear. The CDR3 runs 15 residues. CDR1 SNHLY and CDR2 FYNNEI come from the germline V gene. V was trimmed by 5 bases and J by 0 bases, leaving 11 bases between them. The CDR3 loop reads CASSMTRSSYNEQFF. The CDR3 DNA follows: TGTGCCAGCAGTATGACTCGGAGCTCCTACAATGAGCAGTTCTTC.

The table lists this clonotype with a count of one. One base away lies a much larger clone, so this may be a sequencing read error. V gene TRBV4-3 combines with J gene TRBJ1-3; possibly TRBD1 for D (5 bases). The V end was cut by 1 base, the J end by 0 bases, with 10 bases between. The CDR3 is 16 residues long. Germline CDR1 and CDR2: LGHNA and YSLEER. The CDR3 DNA is TGCGCCAGCAGCCAAGGGGCAGGGAACTCTGGAAACACCATATATTTT. This translates into CASSQGAGNSGNTIYF.

This clonotype was counted a few times. This chain links TRBV28 with TRBJ2-5; D gene ambiguous. The CDR3 loop spans 11 amino acids. Germline V gene lookup returns CDR1 MDHEN and CDR2 SYDVKM. The V and J ends lost 10 bases and 7 bases respectively, with 13 bases between them. The chain's CDR3 is CAINNGRTQYF. CDR3 sequence (DNA): TGTGCCATCAATAACGGGCGGACCCAGTACTTC.